Below, 13 T cell receptor beta chains from the same sample are listed, as sequenced in a study of untreated major depressive disorder. These receptors have no known antigen. Points from the study as a whole: Compared with controls, depressed patients showed more TRBV05-01 (Vbeta 5.1) usage in CD4+ T cells.

The repertoire was sequenced with immunoSEQ multiplex PCR; TCRdb's copy has only in-frame clones and lacks some. In the table there are 10,000 to 15,000 clones, approximately 91% of which are singletons. Specimen: CD4+ T cells from PBMCs. These receptor sequences come from a man under 40 with major depressive disorder.

The rearrangement uses TRBV30 and TRBJ1-5, with no clear D. This CDR3 region has 13 residues. The ends were cut back, 2 bases at V and 3 bases at J, with 8 bases in the middle. The V gene's germline CDR1 is GTSNPN and CDR2 SVGIG (reference sequence). CDR3 sequence reads: CAWSQRANQPQHF. CDR3 sequence (DNA): TGTGCCTGGAGTCAGAGGGCCAATCAGCCCCAGCATTTT.

The chain carries TRBV9 and TRBJ1-1; D not certain. V lost 0 bases and J lost 6, with 12 bases in between. The germline CDR1 and CDR2 sequences are SGDLS and YYNGEE. This CDR3 has 14 residues. The CDR3 loop is CASSVVQGKAEAFF. CDR3 nucleotides: TGTGCCAGCAGCGTAGTCCAAGGGAAGGCTGAAGCTTTCTTT.

The rearrangement joins TRBV18 to TRBJ1-2; D unresolved. The CDR3 consists of 14 residues. Trimming left V 3 bases short and J 2 bases short, with 10 bases between. Per the germline V gene, CDR1 is KGHSH and CDR2 is LQKENI. CDR3 bases: TGTGCCAGCTCACCTAGGGAGCGGAACTATGGCTACACCTTC. This encodes CASSPRERNYGYTF. Full variable domain (remainder filled in from reference TRBV18 and TRBJ1-2): NAGVMQNPRHLVRRRGQEARLRCSPMKGHSHVYWYRQLPEEGLKFMVYLQKENIIDESGMPKERFSAEFPKEGPSILRIQQVVRGDSAAYFCASSPRERNYGYTFGSGTRLTVV.

This clone was detected once. This rearrangement joins TRBV5-8 to TRBJ1-1, with D unresolved. Germline V gene sequence: CDR1 SGHTS, CDR2 YDEGEE. This CDR3 is 13 amino acids long. Trimming took 6 bases from V and 3 from J, leaving 12 bases between them. The CDR3 bases are TGTGCCAGCACCCCTTATGTCTACACTGAAGCTTTCTTT. Its translation is CASTPYVYTEAFF.

This chain links TRBV7-3 with TRBJ1-5; no clear D. V lost 2 bases and J lost 3, with 5 bases in between. The CDR3 consists of 13 residues. Germline assignment: CDR1 SGHTA and CDR2 FQGTGA. The CDR3 here is CASSLESNQPQHF. CDR3 DNA sequence: TGTGCCAGCAGCTTAGAGTCCAATCAGCCCCAGCATTTT.

CDR3: CASSSDFTTGELFF. CDR3 in DNA: TGCGCCAGCAGCTCCGACTTTACCACCGGGGAGCTGTTTTTT. This chain joins TRBV5-1 and TRBJ2-2, with D uncertain. Germline V gene data show CDR1 as SGHRS and CDR2 as YFSETQ. Trimming took 3 bases from V and 4 from J, leaving 10 bases between them. The CDR3 totals 14 residues.

The gene calls are TRBV5-6 and TRBJ1-2; perhaps TRBD1 as D (6 bases). Germline values: CDR1 SGHDT, CDR2 YYEEEE. With 2 bases removed from V and 3 bases from J, the gap between germline ends came to 11 bases. This CDR3 is built from 14 residues. The CDR3 loop is CASSFRQADYGYTF. The CDR3 nucleotides read TGTGCCAGCAGCTTCCGACAGGCGGACTATGGCTACACCTTC.

The chain carries TRBV6-1 and TRBJ1-2, with D unclear. In germline, CDR1 is MNHNS, CDR2 SASEGT. V gave up 3 bases and J gave up 6 bases, with 8 bases separating them. This CDR3 contains 12 residues. The CDR3 loop reads CASSDFPDGYTF. The CDR3, as DNA: TGTGCCAGCAGTGATTTCCCGGATGGCTACACCTTC.

The chain has TRBV5-4 and TRBJ2-7; D possibly uses TRBD1 or TRBD2 (5 bases each). Deletions cut 0 bases from V and 6 bases from J, with 10 bases between. The CDR3 spans 13 residues. Germline CDR1 reads SGHNT; CDR2 reads YYREEE (reference sequence). CDR3 nucleotide sequence: TGTGCCAGCAGCTTGGGTTCAGGGAGCGAGCAGTACTTC. Translated: CASSLGSGSEQYF. The full variable domain, in which reference TRBV5-4 and TRBJ2-7 provide the parts outside the CDR3, is ETGVTQSPTHLIKTRGQQVTLRCSSQSGHNTVSWYQQALGQGPQFIFQYYREEENGRGNFPPRFSGLQFPNYSSELNVNALELDDSALYLCASSLGSGSEQYFGPGTRLTVT.

This clone was recorded once. The rearrangement uses TRBV7-8 and TRBJ2-1; D might be TRBD1 or TRBD2, each matching 6 bases. CDR3 length: 16 residues. Germline assignment: CDR1 SGHVS and CDR2 FQNEAQ. V was trimmed by 1 base and J by 7 bases, leaving 17 bases between them. This chain's CDR3 is CASSLGGGPKRNEQFF. CDR3 nucleotide sequence: TGTGCCAGCAGCTTAGGAGGGGGGCCAAAGAGGAATGAGCAGTTCTTC.

V is TRBV5-6 and J is TRBJ1-2; 8 nucleotides match TRBD1. The V and J ends lost 3 bases and 7 bases, in that order; junction bases with no gene match: 11. This CDR3 contains 15 residues. Germline lookup yields CDR1 SGHDT and CDR2 YYEEEE. The CDR3 coding sequence is TGTGCCAGCAGCTGGAAGTTTGACAGGGGCTCTGGCTACACCTTC. Encoded protein: CASSWKFDRGSGYTF.

This CDR3 is CASGGYTEAFF. The CDR3 DNA follows: TGTGCCAGTGGGGGGTACACTGAAGCTTTCTTT. The genes are TRBV6-1 and TRBJ1-1, with a possible D match to TRBD1 (5 bases). Trimming took 9 bases from V and 3 from J, leaving 8 bases between them. The CDR3 totals 11 residues. The germline CDR1 and CDR2 sequences are MNHNS and SASEGT.

This clone was recorded a few times. The chain recombines TRBV6-1 with TRBJ2-3; D could derive from TRBD1 or TRBD2 (5 bases each). This CDR3 comprises 14 residues. Germline V CDR1 and CDR2: MNHNS, SASEGT. The V end was cut by 4 bases, the J end by 5 bases, with 13 bases between. This CDR3 is CASSVGPGRDTQYF. For the CDR3, the DNA is TGTGCCAGCAGTGTAGGGCCAGGGAGAGATACGCAGTATTTT.